This T cell receptor (beta chain) was sequenced in a study of OX40 agonist ivuxolimab in advanced cancers. Germline CDR1 reads MNHEY; CDR2 reads SVGAGI. This CDR3 has 14 residues. Trimming shortened V by 6 bases and J by 4 bases, and 13 bases separated the two germline ends. Profiling relied on immunoSEQ multiplex PCR, and the TCRdb table lists in-frame clones only, not all of them. The sample carries about 58,000 clones, around 84% recorded once. Concerning this clone: What it recognizes is unknown.

The study's findings and limits: Averaging showed that CD8+ T cells had more expanded clones than CD4+ did.

The source was CD4+ or CD8+ T cells sorted from blood, collected in a trial of the OX40 agonist ivuxolimab. The chain is built from TRBV6-5 and TRBJ2-1, with D maybe TRBD1 (6 bases). The clonotype was recovered from an adult with an advanced solid tumor such as melanoma, head and neck, liver or kidney cancer. The CDR3 DNA reads as TGTGCCAGCAGGCAATCGGGACAATACAATGAGCAGTTCTTC. Amino acid sequence: CASRQSGQYNEQFF.